The table lists the clone carrying this TCR beta chain with many counts. The antigen is undetermined. RNA transcripts provided the source from which TCR beta CDR3 regions were amplified. HTBI primers drove first-round RT-PCR of the TCR CDR3. TCRdb called the multiplex PCR reads again in MiXCR, with one record for every CDR3 protein. The sample lists 450,000 to 650,000 distinct CDR3 sequences; 12% to 15% were seen once. The CDR3 is 16 amino acids. Per germline, CDR1 MDHEN and CDR2 SYDVKM. The ends were cut back, 6 bases at V and 7 bases at J, with 21 bases in the middle. The sample belongs to a study of T cells in Graves' hyperthyroidism and ophthalmopathy. General study points: A model built on 13 V-J features separated ophthalmopathy from stable hyperthyroidism. Ophthalmopathy prediction by the model preceded onset by a median roughly 6 months. Blood also contained most expanded thyroid clonotypes above 0.001.

PBMCs were sourced from about 10 ml fresh peripheral blood. Sequencing was performed on blood. The TCR comes from a woman aged 18 to 35 with Graves' ophthalmopathy. J is TRBJ1-4 and V is TRBV28, with unresolved D. The CDR3 coding sequence is TGTGCCAGCAGCCCAATCCTCGTGTGGTTACGTGAAAAACTGTTTTTT. Translating gives CASSPILVWLREKLFF.